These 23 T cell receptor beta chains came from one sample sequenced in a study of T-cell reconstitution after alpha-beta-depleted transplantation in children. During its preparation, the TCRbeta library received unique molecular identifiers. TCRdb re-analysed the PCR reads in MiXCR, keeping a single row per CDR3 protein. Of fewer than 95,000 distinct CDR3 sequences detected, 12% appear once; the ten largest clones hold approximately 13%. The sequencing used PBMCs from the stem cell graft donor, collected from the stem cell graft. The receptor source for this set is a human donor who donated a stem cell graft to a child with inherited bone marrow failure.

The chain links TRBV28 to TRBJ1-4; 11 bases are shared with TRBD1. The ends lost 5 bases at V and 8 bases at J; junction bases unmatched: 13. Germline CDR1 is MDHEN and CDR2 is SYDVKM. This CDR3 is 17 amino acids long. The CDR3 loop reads CASSPYFPGQGGEKLFF. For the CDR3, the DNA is TGTGCCAGCAGTCCCTACTTTCCGGGACAGGGGGGGGAAAAACTGTTTTTT.

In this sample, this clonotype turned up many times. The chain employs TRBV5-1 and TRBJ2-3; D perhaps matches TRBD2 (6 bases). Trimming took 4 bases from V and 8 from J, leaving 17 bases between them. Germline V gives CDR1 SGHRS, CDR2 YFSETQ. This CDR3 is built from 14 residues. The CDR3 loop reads CASSGGASSGTQYF. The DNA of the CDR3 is TGCGCCAGCAGCGGCGGGGCTTCCAGCGGTACGCAGTATTTT.

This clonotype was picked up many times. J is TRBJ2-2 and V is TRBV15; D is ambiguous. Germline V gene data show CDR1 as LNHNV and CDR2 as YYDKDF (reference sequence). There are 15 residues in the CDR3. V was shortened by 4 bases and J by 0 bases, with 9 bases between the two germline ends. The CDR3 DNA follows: TGTGCCACCAGCACAGAAATCGCGAACACCGGGGAGCTGTTTTTT. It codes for CATSTEIANTGELFF. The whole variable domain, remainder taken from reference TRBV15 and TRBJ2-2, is DAMVIQNPRYQVTQFGKPVTLSCSQTLNHNVMYWYQQKSSQAPKLLFHYYDKDFNNEADTPDNFQSRRPNTSFCFLDIRSPGLGDTAMYLCATSTEIANTGELFFGEGSRLTVL.

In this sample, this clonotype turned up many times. The CDR3 sequence is CSARDSGRFMNTEAFF. CDR3 nucleotide sequence: TGCAGTGCTAGAGATTCGGGCAGATTCATGAACACTGAAGCTTTCTTT. V gene TRBV20-1 combines with J gene TRBJ1-1; D uncertain. The CDR3 loop spans 16 amino acids. Germline V gene sequence: CDR1 DFQATT, CDR2 SNEGSKA (reference sequence). V was pared by 0 bases and J by 0 bases, with 14 bases between.

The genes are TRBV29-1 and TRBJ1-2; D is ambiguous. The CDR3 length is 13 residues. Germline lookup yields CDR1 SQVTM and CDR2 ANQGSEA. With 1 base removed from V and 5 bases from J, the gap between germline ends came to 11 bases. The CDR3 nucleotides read TGCAGCGTTGAAGCGAATACTCGGTATGGCTACACCTTC. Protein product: CSVEANTRYGYTF.

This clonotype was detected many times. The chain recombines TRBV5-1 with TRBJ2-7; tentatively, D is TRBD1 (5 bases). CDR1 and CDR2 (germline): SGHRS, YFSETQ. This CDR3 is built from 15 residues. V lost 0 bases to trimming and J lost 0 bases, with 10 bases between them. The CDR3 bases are TGCGCCAGCAGCTTGGGGACAATAACCTCCTACGAGCAGTACTTC. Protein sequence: CASSLGTITSYEQYF.

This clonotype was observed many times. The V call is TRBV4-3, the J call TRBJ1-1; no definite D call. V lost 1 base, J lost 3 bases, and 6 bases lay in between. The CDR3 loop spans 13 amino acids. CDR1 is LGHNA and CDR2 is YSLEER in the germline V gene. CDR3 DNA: TGCGCCAGCAGCCAAGCCGAAGACACTGAAGCTTTCTTT. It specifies CASSQAEDTEAFF.

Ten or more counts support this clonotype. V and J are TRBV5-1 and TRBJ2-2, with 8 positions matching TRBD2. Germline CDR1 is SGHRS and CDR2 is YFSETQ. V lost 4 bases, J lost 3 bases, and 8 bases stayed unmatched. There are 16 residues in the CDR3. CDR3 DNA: TGCGCCAGCAGCCCTCCGTCGCGGGGGGACACCGGGGAGCTGTTTTTT. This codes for CASSPPSRGDTGELFF.

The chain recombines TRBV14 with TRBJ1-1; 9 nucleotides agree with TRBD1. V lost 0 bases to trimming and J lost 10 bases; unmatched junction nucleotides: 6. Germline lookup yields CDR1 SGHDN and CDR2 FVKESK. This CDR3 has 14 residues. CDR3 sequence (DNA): TGTGCCAGCAGCCAAGAGACAGGGGGGGTTGGAGCTTTCTTT. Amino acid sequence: CASSQETGGVGAFF.

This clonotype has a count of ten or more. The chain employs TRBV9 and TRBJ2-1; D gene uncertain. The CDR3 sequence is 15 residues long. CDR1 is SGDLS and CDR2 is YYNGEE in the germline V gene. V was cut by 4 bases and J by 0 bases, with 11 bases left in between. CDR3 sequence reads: CASSPVGHSYNEQFF. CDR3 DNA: TGTGCCAGCAGCCCTGTTGGCCACTCCTACAATGAGCAGTTCTTC. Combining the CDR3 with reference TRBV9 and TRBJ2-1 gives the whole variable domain DSGVTQTPKHLITATGQRVTLRCSPRSGDLSVYWYQQSLDQGLQFLIQYYNGEERAKGNILERFSAQQFPDLHSELNLSSLELGDSALYFCASSPVGHSYNEQFFGPGTRLTVL.

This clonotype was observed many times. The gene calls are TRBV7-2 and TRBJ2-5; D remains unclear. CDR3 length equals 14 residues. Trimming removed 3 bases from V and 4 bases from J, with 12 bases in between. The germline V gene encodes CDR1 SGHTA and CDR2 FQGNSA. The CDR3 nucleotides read TGTGCCAGCAGCTTTCTTGGGCCTGGAGAGACCCAGTACTTC. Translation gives CASSFLGPGETQYF.

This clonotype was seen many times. CDR3: CASSPEGGLEQYF. As DNA, the CDR3 is TGTGCCAGTAGTCCCGAAGGTGGACTAGAGCAGTACTTC. The V gene is TRBV19, the J gene TRBJ2-7; maybe TRBD2 (6 bases). Looked up from germline, CDR1 is LNHDA and CDR2 is SQIVND (reference sequence). With 5 bases removed from V and 7 bases from J, the gap between germline ends came to 15 bases. The length of the CDR3 is 13 residues.

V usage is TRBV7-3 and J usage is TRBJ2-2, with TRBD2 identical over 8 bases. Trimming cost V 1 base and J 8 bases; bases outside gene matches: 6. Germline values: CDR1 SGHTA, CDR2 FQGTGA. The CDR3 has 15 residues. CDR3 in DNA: TGTGCCAGCAGCTTAAGCGGGAGGTCGTCTGGGGAGCTGTTTTTT. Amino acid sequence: CASSLSGRSSGELFF.

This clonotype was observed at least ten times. The CDR3 spells CASSYRDRRSGGYTF. The DNA of the CDR3 is TGTGCCAGCAGTTACCGGGACAGGAGGTCTGGTGGCTACACCTTC. The J gene is TRBJ1-2, the V gene TRBV6-5; 8 bases are a match to TRBD1. The CDR3 spans 15 residues. Trimming removed 2 bases from V and 7 bases from J; junction bases left unmatched: 9. Looked up from germline, CDR1 is MNHEY and CDR2 is SVGAGI.

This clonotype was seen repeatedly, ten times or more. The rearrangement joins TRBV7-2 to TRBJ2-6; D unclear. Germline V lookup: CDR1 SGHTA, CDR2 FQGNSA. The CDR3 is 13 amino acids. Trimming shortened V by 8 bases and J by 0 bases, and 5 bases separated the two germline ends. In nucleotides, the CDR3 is TGTGCCAGCGTAAACTCTGGGGCCAACGTCCTGACTTTC. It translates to CASVNSGANVLTF.

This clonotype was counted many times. The CDR3 DNA reads TGTGCCAGCAGTTACGGGCCAGATGGCTACACCTTC. Its translation: CASSYGPDGYTF. V gene TRBV6-5 combines with J gene TRBJ1-2, with D unclear. The CDR3 consists of 12 residues. Trimming pared 2 bases from V and 6 bases from J, leaving 7 bases between. Germline loops: CDR1 MNHEY, CDR2 SVGAGI.

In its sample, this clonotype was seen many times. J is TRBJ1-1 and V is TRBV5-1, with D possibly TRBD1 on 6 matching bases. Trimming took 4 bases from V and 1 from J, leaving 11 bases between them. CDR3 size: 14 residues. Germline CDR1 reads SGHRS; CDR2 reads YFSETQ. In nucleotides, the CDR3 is TGCGCCAGCAGCAGGGGGACGAAGAACACTGAAGCTTTCTTT. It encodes CASSRGTKNTEAFF.

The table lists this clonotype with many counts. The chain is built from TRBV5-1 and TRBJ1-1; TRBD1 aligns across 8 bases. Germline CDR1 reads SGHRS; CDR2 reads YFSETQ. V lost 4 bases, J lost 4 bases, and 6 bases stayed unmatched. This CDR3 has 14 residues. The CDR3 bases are TGCGCCAGCAGCGCGGACAGGGTGACCACTGAAGCTTTCTTT. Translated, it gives CASSADRVTTEAFF. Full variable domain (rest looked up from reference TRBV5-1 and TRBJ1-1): KAGVTQTPRYLIKTRGQQVTLSCSPISGHRSVSWYQQTPGQGLQFLFEYFSETQRNKGNFPGRFSGRQFSNSRSEMNVSTLELGDSALYLCASSADRVTTEAFFGQGTRLTVV.

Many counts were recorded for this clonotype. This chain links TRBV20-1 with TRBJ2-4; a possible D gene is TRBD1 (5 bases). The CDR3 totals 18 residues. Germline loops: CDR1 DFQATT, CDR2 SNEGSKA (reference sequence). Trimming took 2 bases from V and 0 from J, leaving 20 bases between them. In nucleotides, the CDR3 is TGCAGTGCTAGAATCAGTCCGAAGGGGATCCTAGCCAAAAACATTCAGTACTTC. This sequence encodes CSARISPKGILAKNIQYF.

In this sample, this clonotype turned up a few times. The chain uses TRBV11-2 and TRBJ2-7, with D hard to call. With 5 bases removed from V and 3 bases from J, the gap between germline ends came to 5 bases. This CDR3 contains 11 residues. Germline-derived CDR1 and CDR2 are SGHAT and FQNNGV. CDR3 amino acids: CASSQYYEQYF. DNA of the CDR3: TGTGCCAGCAGCCAATACTACGAGCAGTACTTC.

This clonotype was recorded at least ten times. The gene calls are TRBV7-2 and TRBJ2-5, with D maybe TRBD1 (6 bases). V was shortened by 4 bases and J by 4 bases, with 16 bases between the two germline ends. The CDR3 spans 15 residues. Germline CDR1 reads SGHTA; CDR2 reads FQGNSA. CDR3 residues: CASSSRGRGSETQYF. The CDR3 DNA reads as TGTGCCAGCAGCTCAAGGGGCAGGGGCTCAGAGACCCAGTACTTC. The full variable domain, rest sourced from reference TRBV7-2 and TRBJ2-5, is GAGVSQSPSNKVTEKGKDVELRCDPISGHTALYWYRQSLGQGLEFLIYFQGNSAPDKSGLPSDRFSAERTGGSVSTLTIQRTQQEDSAVYLCASSSRGRGSETQYFGPGTRLLVL.

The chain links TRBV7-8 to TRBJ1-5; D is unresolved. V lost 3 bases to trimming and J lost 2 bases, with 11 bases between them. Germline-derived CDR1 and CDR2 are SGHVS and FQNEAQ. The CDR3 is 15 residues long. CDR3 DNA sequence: TGTGCCAGCAGCTTTGGAGGAGCGGGCAATCAGCCCCAGCATTTT. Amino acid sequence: CASSFGGAGNQPQHF. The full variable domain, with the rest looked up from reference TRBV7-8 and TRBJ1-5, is GAGVSQSPRYKVAKRGQDVALRCDPISGHVSLFWYQQALGQGPEFLTYFQNEAQLDKSGLPSDRFFAERPEGSVSTLKIQRTQQEDSAVYLCASSFGGAGNQPQHFGDGTRLSIL.

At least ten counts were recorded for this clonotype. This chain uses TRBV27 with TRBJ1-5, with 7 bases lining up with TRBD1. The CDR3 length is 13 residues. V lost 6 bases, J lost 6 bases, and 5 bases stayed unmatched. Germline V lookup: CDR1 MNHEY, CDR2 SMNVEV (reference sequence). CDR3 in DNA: TGTGCCAGCAGCCCGGGACAGTTTCAGCCCCAGCATTTT. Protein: CASSPGQFQPQHF.